The 29 T cell receptor beta chains in this list originate from one sample, sequenced in a study of vaccination and CD4 T cells after COVID-19. These receptors' antigens are unknown. Cultured CD4+ T cell DNA underwent sequencing with the Oncomine TCR Beta short-read assay. TCRdb re-derived calls from the PCR reads in MiXCR, one entry per CDR3 protein. Of 25,000 to 30,000 distinct CDR3 sequences in the sample, about 50% were seen once. Noted treatment: roughly 11-day PBMC culture with coronavirus spike peptide pools or control peptides (ViraFEST assay). The sequenced sample was CD4+ T cells from blood, cultured in vitro, obtained before SARS-CoV-2 vaccination. The receptors derive from a human donor who received a COVID-19 vaccine.

This clonotype was observed a handful of times. This chain joins TRBV19 and TRBJ1-5; TRBD1 matches 8 bases. Trimming at V came to 0 bases and at J to 4 bases, leaving 2 bases not matched to a gene. Germline V gene data show CDR1 as LNHDA and CDR2 as SQIVND (reference sequence). CDR3 length: 15 amino acids. CDR3 in DNA: TGTGCCAGTAGTATAGAGGACAGGGTTAATCAGCCCCAGCATTTT. Encoded protein: CASSIEDRVNQPQHF.

The V and J genes are TRBV24-1 and TRBJ2-3, with D hard to call. The CDR3 contains 14 residues. The V end lost 5 bases, the J end lost 4 bases, and 12 bases lay between the germline ends. Germline values: CDR1 KGHDR, CDR2 SFDVKD. For the CDR3, the DNA is TGTGCCACCAGTGGGAGTCAGCGTTCAGATACGCAGTATTTT. It yields the protein CATSGSQRSDTQYF.

The V call is TRBV6-1, the J call TRBJ1-3, with TRBD1 as a possible D gene (6 bases). From germline, CDR1 is MNHNS and CDR2 SASEGT. Trimming left V 6 bases short and J 4 bases short, with 13 bases between. CDR3 length equals 14 residues. Here the CDR3 DNA reads TGTGCCAGCAGGGACCAGGGGAAAGGAAACACCATATATTTT. Its translation is CASRDQGKGNTIYF.

The chain has TRBV6-1 and TRBJ2-1; the match to TRBD1 covers 10 bases. With 6 bases clipped from V and 7 bases from J, the junction kept 12 bases outside the gene matches. This CDR3 region has 16 residues. Looked up from germline, CDR1 is MNHNS and CDR2 is SASEGT. The CDR3 loop reads CASRTTGTGAGNEQFF. In nucleotides, the CDR3 is TGTGCCAGCAGAACTACCGGGACAGGGGCGGGAAATGAGCAGTTCTTC.

This chain links TRBV7-2 with TRBJ2-5; 10 nucleotides match TRBD2. V shed 1 base and J 5 bases; nucleotides not matched to a gene: 7. The V gene's germline CDR1 is SGHTA and CDR2 FQGNSA. The CDR3 runs 16 residues. The CDR3 sequence: CASSLVAPSGGETQYF. The CDR3 DNA sequence: TGTGCCAGCAGCTTAGTAGCGCCTAGCGGGGGTGAGACCCAGTACTTC. The full variable domain, completed using reference TRBV7-2 and TRBJ2-5, is GAGVSQSPSNKVTEKGKDVELRCDPISGHTALYWYRQSLGQGLEFLIYFQGNSAPDKSGLPSDRFSAERTGGSVSTLTIQRTQQEDSAVYLCASSLVAPSGGETQYFGPGTRLLVL.

This rearrangement joins TRBV20-1 to TRBJ2-2, with 7 bases identical to TRBD1. This CDR3 spans 14 amino acids. Germline CDR1 reads DFQATT; CDR2 reads SNEGSKA (reference sequence). V was pared by 6 bases and J by 1 base, with 5 bases of the junction left unmatched. CDR3 nucleotide sequence: TGCAGTGCCTCTTACAGGGGGAACACCGGGGAGCTGTTTTTT. The encoded protein is CSASYRGNTGELFF.

The V and J genes are TRBV12-3 or TRBV12-4 and TRBJ2-1, with 8 bases identical to TRBD1. Trimming at V came to 6 bases and at J to 0 bases, leaving 10 bases not matched to a gene. The CDR3 totals 17 residues. The CDR3 nucleotides read TGTGCCAGCAGCTCATGGACAGGGCCCCCCTCCTACAATGAGCAGTTCTTC. Encoded protein: CASSSWTGPPSYNEQFF.

The chain combines TRBV2 with TRBJ1-3; D gene uncertain. Germline V gene sequence: CDR1 SNHLY, CDR2 FYNNEI. V lost 5 bases and J 1 base, leaving 9 bases between the germline ends. The CDR3 spans 14 residues. This CDR3 is CASSFVPSGNTIYF. In nucleotides, the CDR3 is TGTGCCAGCAGTTTCGTCCCTTCTGGAAACACCATATATTTT.

The chain uses TRBV3-1 and TRBJ2-3; a possible D gene is TRBD2 (7 bases). The CDR3 length is 16 residues. Germline CDR1 is LGHDT and CDR2 is YNNKEL (reference sequence). V was trimmed by 0 bases and J by 4 bases, leaving 14 bases between them. This CDR3 reads CASSQEGGGPSDTQYF. CDR3 in DNA: TGTGCCAGCAGCCAAGAGGGGGGGGGGCCCTCAGATACGCAGTATTTT.

The chain recombines TRBV4-1 with TRBJ1-5; TRBD1 is a possible D gene (5 bases). The CDR3 is made up of 13 amino acids. The V end was cut by 0 bases, the J end by 9 bases, with 9 bases between. Germline V gene lookup returns CDR1 MGHRA and CDR2 YSYEKL. CDR3 sequence reads: CASSQDRGAPQHF. The DNA for the CDR3 is TGCGCCAGCAGCCAAGATCGTGGGGCGCCCCAGCATTTT.

The chain recombines TRBV12-3 or TRBV12-4 with TRBJ1-2; D remains ambiguous. The CDR3 contains 15 residues. V lost 5 bases, J lost 4 bases, and 17 bases lay in between. CDR3 sequence: CASSPTRSPRYGYTF. CDR3 DNA: TGTGCCAGCAGTCCAACTCGGTCCCCACGCTATGGCTACACCTTC.

This clonotype was seen a single time. This chain joins TRBV6-1 and TRBJ2-7; TRBD1 aligns across 10 bases. Trimming removed 4 bases from V and 3 bases from J; junction bases left unmatched: 6. The CDR3 loop spans 15 amino acids. In germline, CDR1 is MNHNS, CDR2 SASEGT. CDR3 residues: CASSVDRGHFYEQYF. CDR3 nucleotides: TGTGCCAGCAGTGTCGACAGGGGGCACTTCTACGAGCAGTACTTC.

The chain couples TRBV12-3 or TRBV12-4 to TRBJ1-3, with 8 bases lining up with TRBD1. The CDR3 is 16 residues long. Trimming took 3 bases from V and 0 from J; bases not matched to a gene: 4. The CDR3 loop is CASSFGQGYSGNTIYF. The CDR3 nucleotides read TGTGCCAGCAGTTTCGGACAGGGATACTCTGGAAACACCATATATTTT.

V and J are TRBV10-3 and TRBJ2-3, with 15 bases identical to TRBD2. Germline trimming cut 9 bases from V and 11 bases from J; bases unmatched to any gene: 6. CDR3 length: 13 amino acids. The germline CDR1 and CDR2 sequences are ENHRY and SYGVKD. The CDR3 region has the DNA TGTGCCATAGGGACTAGCGGGGGGACCCTGCAGTATTTT. As protein: CAIGTSGGTLQYF.

CDR3 residues: CASEPDLISGNTIYF. CDR3 nucleotides: TGTGCCAGCGAGCCCGACCTCATCTCTGGAAACACCATATATTTT. The chain is built from TRBV7-9 and TRBJ1-3; D unclear. The CDR3 covers 15 residues. The germline V gene encodes CDR1 SEHNR and CDR2 FQNEAQ (reference sequence). Trimming removed 8 bases at V and 0 bases at J, with 14 bases between.

This clonotype has just a few counts. The chain carries TRBV2 and TRBJ2-5; D might be TRBD1 (5 bases). The CDR3 runs 15 residues. Germline lookup yields CDR1 SNHLY and CDR2 FYNNEI. V lost 6 bases to trimming and J lost 4 bases, with 18 bases between them. This CDR3 reads CASSPDSADGETQYF. The CDR3 DNA sequence: TGTGCCAGCAGCCCTGACAGCGCCGATGGAGAGACCCAGTACTTC.

The V gene is TRBV30, the J gene TRBJ1-2; 7 bases line up with TRBD1. The CDR3 is 15 amino acids. V was pared by 2 bases and J by 8 bases, with 14 bases of the junction left unmatched. CDR1 and CDR2 from the germline V gene are GTSNPN and SVGIG (reference sequence). CDR3 sequence (DNA): TGTGCCTGGAGTCGGGAGGGGGCTGTCTTTGTCGGCTACACCTTC. This gives the protein CAWSREGAVFVGYTF.

This clonotype occurred once. This chain uses TRBV2 with TRBJ1-4, with 7 bases lining up with TRBD1. The CDR3 loop spans 14 amino acids. The V and J ends lost 3 bases and 4 bases, in that order; junction bases with no gene match: 2. Germline CDR1 and CDR2: SNHLY and FYNNEI. Written as DNA, the CDR3 is TGTGCCAGCAGTGACCGGGACAGTAATGAAAAACTGTTTTTT. Translated, it gives CASSDRDSNEKLFF. The full variable domain, in which reference TRBV2 and TRBJ1-4 provide the parts outside the CDR3, is EPEVTQTPSHQVTQMGQEVILRCVPISNHLYFYWYRQILGQKVEFLVSFYNNEISEKSEIFDDQFSVERPDGSNFTLKIRSTKLEDSAMYFCASSDRDSNEKLFFGSGTQLSVL.

The chain combines TRBV12-3 or TRBV12-4 with TRBJ1-6; D is perhaps TRBD1 (5 bases). V lost 7 bases, J lost 9 bases, and 16 bases lay in between. There are 14 residues in the CDR3. The CDR3 reads CASTAGISRSPLHF. The CDR3 DNA follows: TGTGCCAGCACGGCAGGGATCTCGCGTTCACCCCTCCACTTT.

Only a few counts were recorded for this clonotype. No DNA is shown, since the ends of the CDR3 on it are uncertain; the CDR3 is the one TCRdb lists. J is TRBJ2-3 and V is TRBV7-5; the listed D gene, TRBD1, was not tested against the DNA. TRBV7-5 is described as a pseudogene. The CDR3 length equals 18 residues, ends included. CDR3 protein: CISVSDRLPGQGTDTQYF.

This clonotype was observed a handful of times. J is TRBJ1-6 and V is TRBV19, with TRBD1 identical over 11 bases. This CDR3 has 15 amino acids. Germline trimming cut 4 bases from V and 9 bases from J; bases unmatched to any gene: 5. Germline V lookup: CDR1 LNHDA, CDR2 SQIVND (reference sequence). The DNA of the CDR3 is TGTGCCAGTAGTAAGGGACAGGGGGAGGCTTCACCCCTCCACTTT. This sequence encodes CASSKGQGEASPLHF.

The CDR3 sequence: CASRPSTNTGELFF. The CDR3 nucleotides are TGTGCCAGCAGGCCGTCGACTAACACCGGGGAGCTGTTTTTT. This rearrangement joins TRBV12-3 or TRBV12-4 to TRBJ2-2; D is unclear. The V end lost 6 bases, the J end lost 2 bases, and 10 bases lay between the germline ends. The CDR3 is made up of 14 amino acids.

The sample holds a few counts of this clonotype. The gene calls are TRBV10-2 and TRBJ1-2; D remains ambiguous. The CDR3 is 17 amino acids. V was shortened by 3 bases and J by 0 bases, with 17 bases between the two germline ends. Per the germline V gene, CDR1 is WSHSY and CDR2 is SAAADI. CDR3 loop: CASSEVLSGTANYGYTF. The DNA of the CDR3 is TGCGCCAGCAGTGAAGTGTTGTCGGGCACCGCTAACTATGGCTACACCTTC.

The rearrangement joins TRBV12-3 or TRBV12-4 to TRBJ1-5, with D possibly TRBD1 on 5 matching bases. This CDR3 is 17 amino acids long. The ends were cut back, 2 bases at V and 0 bases at J, with 14 bases in the middle. CDR3 in DNA: TGTGCCAGCAGTTTAAAGACAGAACTCTATAGCAATCAGCCCCAGCATTTT. Encoded protein: CASSLKTELYSNQPQHF.

The V and J genes are TRBV12-3 or TRBV12-4 and TRBJ2-2; 7 bases line up with TRBD1. The CDR3 consists of 16 residues. Unmatched junction bases numbered 11, after V lost 5 bases and J lost 5 bases. CDR3: CASSPRQGMATGELFF. CDR3 sequence (DNA): TGTGCCAGCAGTCCAAGACAGGGTATGGCTACCGGGGAGCTGTTTTTT.

The V and J genes are TRBV30 and TRBJ2-5; 16 positions agree with TRBD2. The CDR3 consists of 17 residues. Per the germline V gene, CDR1 is GTSNPN and CDR2 is SVGIG (reference sequence). V was clipped by 2 bases and J by 7 bases; unmatched bases: 10. This chain's CDR3 is CAWSSPGLAGGPATQYF. CDR3 bases: TGTGCCTGGAGTTCCCCGGGACTAGCGGGGGGGCCGGCGACCCAGTACTTC.

This chain connects TRBV30 to TRBJ2-6, with D uncertain. Looked up from germline, CDR1 is GTSNPN and CDR2 is SVGIG (reference sequence). This CDR3 has 12 amino acids. Trimming took 4 bases from V and 2 from J, leaving 3 bases between them. In DNA form, the CDR3 reads TGTGCCTGGAATCCTGGGGCCAACGTCCTGACTTTC. This gives the protein CAWNPGANVLTF.

V gene TRBV27 combines with J gene TRBJ1-6, with no clear D. This CDR3 comprises 16 residues. Germline V gene data show CDR1 as MNHEY and CDR2 as SMNVEV (reference sequence). V dropped 6 bases and J dropped 9 bases, with 21 bases sitting between them. CDR3 nucleotides: TGTGCCAGCAGCCCCGGAGTGGCAGAAGAAAGTTCACCCCTCCACTTT. Encoded protein: CASSPGVAEESSPLHF.

This clonotype was seen a few times. The chain is built from TRBV23-1 and TRBJ2-2; D unresolved. TRBV23-1 has ORF status, its function being uncertain. Between the trimmed V and J ends, which lost 3 bases and 3 bases, there was a span of 14 bases. This CDR3 is 16 amino acids long. The CDR3 DNA reads as TGCGCCAGCAGTCACCCCGACACGGACCACACCGGGGAGCTGTTTTTT. Amino acids: CASSHPDTDHTGELFF.